The 12 T cell receptor beta chains below come from one sample, sequenced in a study of T cell repertoires in ileal Crohn's disease. The assay was immunoSEQ multiplex PCR, and TCRdb's table has in-frame clones only and misses some. The sample includes over 9,000 clones, roughly 80% seen only once; the top ten take over 13%. Time point defined: neoterminal ileum biopsy at postoperative endoscopy, about 6 months after surgery. Source material: ileal tissue. The receptors come from an adult with Crohn's disease.

This clone is large in the sample. The chain links TRBV28 to TRBJ2-7; 8 nucleotides line up with TRBD2. The ends lost 8 bases at V and 6 bases at J; junction bases unmatched: 15. Germline-derived CDR1 and CDR2 are MDHEN and SYDVKM. The CDR3 sequence is 15 residues long. This CDR3 is CASGWRGVTQGEQYF. CDR3 nucleotides: TGTGCCAGCGGGTGGCGGGGGGTCACTCAGGGCGAGCAGTACTTC.

A note on this clone: Germline is not matched at one junction end, which may reflect a read error. The CDR3 here is CASSSSGYSYEQYF. The CDR3 region has the DNA TGTGCTAGCAGCTCTAGCGGGTACTCCTACGAGCAGTACTTC. The V call is TRBV7-7, the J call TRBJ2-7; 8 nucleotides line up with TRBD2. Germline V CDR1 and CDR2: SSHAT, FNYEAQ (reference sequence). The CDR3 sequence is 14 residues long.

V gene TRBV5-1 combines with J gene TRBJ1-2; 7 nucleotides align to TRBD1. This CDR3 has 13 amino acids. Germline-derived CDR1 and CDR2 are SGHRS and YFSETQ. The V segment lost 3 bases and the J segment 2 bases; nucleotides outside the gene matches: 1. DNA of the CDR3: TGCGCCAGCAGCTCGACAGGGAACTATGGCTACACCTTC. It is translated as CASSSTGNYGYTF. Looking up the rest from reference TRBV5-1 and TRBJ1-2 gives the full variable domain: KAGVTQTPRYLIKTRGQQVTLSCSPISGHRSVSWYQQTPGQGLQFLFEYFSETQRNKGNFPGRFSGRQFSNSRSEMNVSTLELGDSALYLCASSSTGNYGYTFGSGTRLTVV.

The chain is built from TRBV10-1 and TRBJ2-5; TRBD2 matches 7 bases. The germline CDR1 and CDR2 sequences are WNHNN and SYGVQD (reference sequence). The CDR3 has 17 amino acids. Losses at the gene ends were 7 bases for V and 4 bases for J; bases not matched to a gene: 18. The CDR3 region is CASTDLLAEKRRETQYF. CDR3 DNA: TGCGCCAGCACCGACCTCCTAGCGGAGAAGCGGCGAGAGACCCAGTACTTC.

About this clone: One junction end disagrees with the germline gene, perhaps due to a read error. V and J are TRBV6-1 and TRBJ1-5; D ambiguous. The CDR3 runs to 14 residues. Germline CDR1 MNHNS, CDR2 SASEGT. The CDR3 sequence: CASSELGGKQPQHF. The DNA for the CDR3 is TGTGCCAGCAGTGAACTAGGAGGCAAACAGCCCCAGCATTTT.

This clone was observed a single time. The chain recombines TRBV29-1 with TRBJ1-1; unclear D gene. V was pared by 4 bases and J by 7 bases, with 16 bases between. This CDR3 has 13 residues. Germline CDR1 and CDR2: SQVTM and ANQGSEA. The CDR3 is CSVVGGLDSEAFF. The CDR3 DNA reads as TGCAGCGTTGTGGGAGGGCTCGATAGTGAAGCTTTCTTT.

The CDR3 region is CSATWRGTQYF. Here the CDR3 DNA reads TGCAGTGCTACCTGGCGCGGTACGCAGTATTTT. The chain has TRBV20-1 and TRBJ2-3; D remains ambiguous. The length of the CDR3 is 11 residues. V was trimmed by 4 bases and J by 8 bases, leaving 10 bases between them. From germline, CDR1 is DFQATT and CDR2 SNEGSKA (reference sequence).

The CDR3, as DNA: TGTGCCAGCAGTTTAAGCAGATGGGGACAGGGGGCGGGGGACACTGAAGCTTTCTTT. Translated: CASSLSRWGQGAGDTEAFF. This chain joins TRBV28 and TRBJ1-1, with 12 positions matching TRBD1. The CDR3 runs 19 residues. CDR1 MDHEN and CDR2 SYDVKM come from the germline V gene. The junction had 13 bases not matched to a gene; V was cut back by 2 bases and J by 3 bases.

This chain links TRBV4-1 with TRBJ2-5; 9 bases align to TRBD2. The CDR3 has 18 amino acids. Trimming at V came to 0 bases and at J to 4 bases, leaving 12 bases not matched to a gene. Germline CDR1 and CDR2: MGHRA and YSYEKL. Here the CDR3 DNA reads TGCGCCAGCAGCCAAGATAGGCTAGCGGGATTAGGGAGAGAGACCCAGTACTTC. It codes for CASSQDRLAGLGRETQYF.

The chain has TRBV11-2 and TRBJ2-5, with no clear D. Trimming shortened V by 5 bases and J by 5 bases, and 12 bases separated the two germline ends. This CDR3 has 13 residues. Germline V gene sequence: CDR1 SGHAT, CDR2 FQNNGV. The CDR3 here is CASSTQLEETQYF. The CDR3 coding sequence is TGTGCCAGCAGCACTCAGTTGGAGGAGACCCAGTACTTC.

This chain uses TRBV27 with TRBJ2-3, with D possibly matching TRBD1 (6 bases). Deletions cut 8 bases from V and 3 bases from J, with 15 bases between. This CDR3 is built from 14 residues. Germline-derived CDR1 and CDR2 are MNHEY and SMNVEV (reference sequence). This CDR3 is CASRGGVGTDTQYF. CDR3 nucleotides: TGTGCCAGCCGAGGGGGAGTCGGAACAGATACGCAGTATTTT.

The chain combines TRBV4-2 with TRBJ1-3; 8 bases are a match to TRBD1. This CDR3 spans 16 amino acids. Trimming cost V 4 bases and J 4 bases; bases outside gene matches: 9. Germline V gene sequence: CDR1 LGHNA, CDR2 YNFKEQ. CDR3 residues: CASSPTGQGRGNTIYF. In nucleotides, the CDR3 is TGTGCCAGCAGCCCTACCGGACAGGGACGAGGAAACACCATATATTTT.